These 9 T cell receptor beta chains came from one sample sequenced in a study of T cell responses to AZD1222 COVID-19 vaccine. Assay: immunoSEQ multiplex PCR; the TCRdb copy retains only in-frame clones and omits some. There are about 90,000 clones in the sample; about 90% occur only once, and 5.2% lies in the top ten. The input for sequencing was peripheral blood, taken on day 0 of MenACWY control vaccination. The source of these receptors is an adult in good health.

CDR3 sequence (DNA): TGTGCCAGCAGTACACCCAGTATACAGGGGAACACTGAAGCTTTCTTT. It is translated as CASSTPSIQGNTEAFF. This chain joins TRBV28 and TRBJ1-1; the D gene is possibly TRBD1 (6 bases). The germline V gene encodes CDR1 MDHEN and CDR2 SYDVKM. The CDR3 is 16 amino acids. Deletions cut 5 bases from V and 1 base from J, with 17 bases between. The whole variable domain, remainder taken from reference TRBV28 and TRBJ1-1, is DVKVTQSSRYLVKRTGEKVFLECVQDMDHENMFWYRQDPGLGLRLIYFSYDVKMKEKGDIPEGYSVSREKKERFSLILESASTNQTSMYLCASSTPSIQGNTEAFFGQGTRLTVV.

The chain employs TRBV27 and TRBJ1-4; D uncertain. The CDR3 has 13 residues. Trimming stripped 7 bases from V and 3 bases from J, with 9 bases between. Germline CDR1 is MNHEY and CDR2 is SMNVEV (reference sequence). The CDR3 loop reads CASKARPNEKLFF. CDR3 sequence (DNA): TGTGCCAGCAAGGCACGACCTAATGAAAAACTGTTTTTT.

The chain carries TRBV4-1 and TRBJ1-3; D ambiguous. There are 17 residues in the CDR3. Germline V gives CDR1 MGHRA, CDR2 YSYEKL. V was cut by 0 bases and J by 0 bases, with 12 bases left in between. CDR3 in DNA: TGCGCCAGCAGCCAAGAACCGCGACGCCGCTCTGGAAACACCATATATTTT. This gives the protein CASSQEPRRRSGNTIYF.

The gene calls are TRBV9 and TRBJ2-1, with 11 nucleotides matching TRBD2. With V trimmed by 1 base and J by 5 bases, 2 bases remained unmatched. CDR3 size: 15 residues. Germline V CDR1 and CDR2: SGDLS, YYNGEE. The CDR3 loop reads CASSVLAGGHNEQFF. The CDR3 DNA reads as TGTGCCAGCAGCGTACTAGCGGGAGGCCACAATGAGCAGTTCTTC.

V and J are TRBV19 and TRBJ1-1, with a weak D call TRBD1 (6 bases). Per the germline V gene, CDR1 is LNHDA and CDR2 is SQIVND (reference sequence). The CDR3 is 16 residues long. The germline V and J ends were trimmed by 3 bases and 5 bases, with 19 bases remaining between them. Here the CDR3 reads CASSILTTTGRTEAFF. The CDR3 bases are TGTGCCAGTAGTATCTTAACTACCACAGGGAGGACTGAAGCTTTCTTT.

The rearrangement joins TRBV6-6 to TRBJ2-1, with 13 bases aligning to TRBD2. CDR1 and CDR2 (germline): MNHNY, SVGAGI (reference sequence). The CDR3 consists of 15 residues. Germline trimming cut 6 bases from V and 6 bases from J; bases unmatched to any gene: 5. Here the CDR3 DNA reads TGTGCCAGCAGCTCCCGGACTAGCGGGAGCAATGAGCAGTTCTTC. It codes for CASSSRTSGSNEQFF.

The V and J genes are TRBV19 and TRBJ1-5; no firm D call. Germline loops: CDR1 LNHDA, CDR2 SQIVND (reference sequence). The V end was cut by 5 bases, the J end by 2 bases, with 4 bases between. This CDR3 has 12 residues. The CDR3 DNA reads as TGTGCCAGTAGTCCACGCAATCAGCCCCAGCATTTT. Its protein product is CASSPRNQPQHF.

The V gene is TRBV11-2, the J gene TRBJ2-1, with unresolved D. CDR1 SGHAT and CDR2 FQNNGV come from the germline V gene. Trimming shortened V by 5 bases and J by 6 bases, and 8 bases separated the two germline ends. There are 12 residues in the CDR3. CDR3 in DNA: TGTGCCAGCAGCCCTTACTCCAATGAGCAGTTCTTC. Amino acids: CASSPYSNEQFF.

The CDR3 bases are TGTGCCAGCAGCAACAGAGTTAACTATGGCTACACCTTC. Translated, it gives CASSNRVNYGYTF. V and J are TRBV5-6 and TRBJ1-2; D gene unclear. CDR3 length equals 13 residues. V lost 4 bases to trimming and J lost 1 base, with 8 bases between them. Germline CDR1 and CDR2: SGHDT and YYEEEE.